This T cell receptor beta chain was retrieved from a study of T cell repertoires in cytomegalovirus infection. TCRdb re-called the reads with MiXCR, one entry per CDR3 protein. The sample has some 940,000 distinct CDR3 sequences, 31% seen once; the top ten hold roughly an eighth. V dropped 6 bases and J dropped 14 bases, with 11 bases sitting between them. In germline, CDR1 is MNHEY, CDR2 SVGEGT. CDR3 size: 11 residues. Comment on this clonotype: The antigen is unknown.

The study's findings and limits: HLA-C-restricted CMV-specific TCR beta clonotypes prevailed in the ex vivo response.

J is TRBJ1-6 and V is TRBV6-2 or TRBV6-3, with a tentative D call TRBD1 (5 bases). This receptor was identified in a human donor in good health (CMV status not recorded). Some clones in this sample may be carry-over from other donors' samples. Specimen: cultured CD8+ T cells from PBMCs, collected from culture after CMV antigen stimulation. CDR3 DNA sequence: TGTGCCAGCAGCGGGACCTTCGCCCTCCACTTT. Its protein is CASSGTFALHF.